Listed below are T cell receptor beta chains from one sample, sequenced in a study of regulatory T cells in long-lasting Graves disease. TCRdb fed the multiplex PCR reads into MiXCR, producing one record per CDR3 protein. The sample has roughly 350,000 distinct CDR3 sequences, 16% seen once. These data were likewise used in another study, on T cells in Graves' hyperthyroidism and ophthalmopathy.

The sample in question was peripheral blood mononuclear cells (PBMCs), obtained at new diagnosis, from a patient treated with antithyroid drugs. These receptors originate from a man aged 35-49 years with Graves disease. Both conserved end residues are part of each CDR3. The order of the fields is J gene, V gene, clone size, D gene, CDR3 DNA, CDR3 protein. The D gene is left open where the match is weak. Clone size is shown for a subset of rows, as once, few, many or a class of expanded clone.

J gene: TRBJ2-5
V gene: TRBV2
clone size: many
D gene: TRBD1
CDR3 DNA: TGTGCCAGCAGGGGGACAGGGGGCGAGGAGACCCAGTACTTC
CDR3 protein: CASRGTGGEETQYF

J gene: TRBJ2-7
V gene: TRBV5-1
clone size: many
D gene: TRBD1
CDR3 DNA: TGCGCCAGCAGCAGAACCGGGACAGGGATCTACGAGCAGTACTTC
CDR3 protein: CASSRTGTGIYEQYF

J gene: TRBJ2-6
V gene: TRBV30
clone size: few
D gene: .
CDR3 DNA: TGTGCCTGGAGGCGAGGACGGCTATACTCTGGGGCCAACGTCCTGACTTTC
CDR3 protein: CAWRRGRLYSGANVLTF

J gene: TRBJ1-5
V gene: TRBV6-5
clone size: .
D gene: .
CDR3 DNA: TGTGCCAGCAGTTACATGCCGAAACCGGCGGGCAATCAGCCCCAGCATTTT
CDR3 protein: CASSYMPKPAGNQPQHF

J gene: TRBJ2-5
V gene: TRBV7-9
clone size: few
D gene: .
CDR3 DNA: TGTGCCAGTAGGTCCTCCCAAGGGACCCAGTACTTC
CDR3 protein: CASRSSQGTQYF

J gene: TRBJ2-1
V gene: TRBV7-8
clone size: few
D gene: .
CDR3 DNA: TGTGCCAGCAGCCGGGTGGCGCGCTCCTACAATGAGCAGTTCTTC
CDR3 protein: CASSRVARSYNEQFF

J gene: TRBJ2-5
V gene: TRBV7-8
clone size: many
D gene: .
CDR3 DNA: TGTGCCAGCAGCCGCGGCTCAACAGAGACCCAGTACTTC
CDR3 protein: CASSRGSTETQYF

J gene: TRBJ1-6
V gene: TRBV28
clone size: many
D gene: .
CDR3 DNA: TGTGCCAGCAGACCCCGGACACCCTGGCAATTTTCACCCCTCCACTTT
CDR3 protein: CASRPRTPWQFSPLHF

J gene: TRBJ1-6
V gene: TRBV27
clone size: many
D gene: .
CDR3 DNA: TGTGCCAGCAGCACCATGTATTCACCCCTCCACTTT
CDR3 protein: CASSTMYSPLHF

J gene: TRBJ2-6
V gene: TRBV27
clone size: .
D gene: .
CDR3 DNA: TGTGCCAGCAGTCCACCCCCATACTCTGGGGCCAACGTCCTGACTTTC
CDR3 protein: CASSPPPYSGANVLTF

J gene: TRBJ1-3
V gene: TRBV2
clone size: many
D gene: TRBD1
CDR3 DNA: TGTGCCAGCAGTGAAAGGACAGGGGCTGGAAACACCATATATTTT
CDR3 protein: CASSERTGAGNTIYF

J gene: TRBJ2-3
V gene: TRBV5-6
clone size: .
D gene: .
CDR3 DNA: TGTGCCAGCAGCTCACTAGACAGAACCACAGATACGCAGTATTTT
CDR3 protein: CASSSLDRTTDTQYF

J gene: TRBJ2-3
V gene: TRBV2
clone size: .
D gene: .
CDR3 DNA: TGTGCCAGCAGTGAAAGCCGGCCCGCCCTGCCGGTTTTT
CDR3 protein: CASSESRPALPVF

J gene: TRBJ1-2
V gene: TRBV30
clone size: many
D gene: .
CDR3 DNA: TGTGCCTGGAGTGACCTTCGAGGAAGGGATGGCTACACCTTC
CDR3 protein: CAWSDLRGRDGYTF

J gene: TRBJ2-3
V gene: TRBV6-1
clone size: .
D gene: TRBD1
CDR3 DNA: TGTGCCAGCAGTGCCGGACAGGCCCCTGGCACAGATACGCAGTATTTT
CDR3 protein: CASSAGQAPGTDTQYF

J gene: TRBJ2-7
V gene: TRBV5-1
clone size: .
D gene: .
CDR3 DNA: TGCGCCAGCAGCTCAACACTCCACGAGCAGTACTTC
CDR3 protein: CASSSTLHEQYF

J gene: TRBJ2-7
V gene: TRBV19
clone size: once
D gene: .
CDR3 DNA: TGTGCCAGTAGTATGGGAGAGTTTCCCTACGAGCAGTACTTC
CDR3 protein: CASSMGEFPYEQYF

J gene: TRBJ2-7
V gene: TRBV7-9
clone size: many
D gene: .
CDR3 DNA: TGTGCCAGCAGCTCCTCGGAGACCTCCTACGAGCAGTACTTC
CDR3 protein: CASSSSETSYEQYF

J gene: TRBJ2-1
V gene: TRBV3-1
clone size: many
D gene: TRBD1
CDR3 DNA: TGTGCCAGCAGCCCGTTCGGACAGGTAAACAATGAGCAGTTCTTC
CDR3 protein: CASSPFGQVNNEQFF

J gene: TRBJ1-4
V gene: TRBV27
clone size: .
D gene: .
CDR3 DNA: TGTGCCAGCGGGAAGGGTAATGAAAAACTGTTTTTT
CDR3 protein: CASGKGNEKLFF

J gene: TRBJ1-1
V gene: TRBV5-4
clone size: few
D gene: .
CDR3 DNA: TGTGCCAGCAGCTTGGTGCGGACCCCGGGAGGAGAAGCTTTCTTT
CDR3 protein: CASSLVRTPGGEAFF

J gene: TRBJ1-1
V gene: TRBV4-1
clone size: few
D gene: .
CDR3 DNA: TGCGCCAGCACCCAACGGACAGAGAACACTGAAGCTTTCTTT
CDR3 protein: CASTQRTENTEAFF

J gene: TRBJ2-7
V gene: TRBV5-1
clone size: many
D gene: TRBD1
CDR3 DNA: TGCGCCAGCAGCCGACTTGGGACAGGGGACGAGCAGTACTTC
CDR3 protein: CASSRLGTGDEQYF

J gene: TRBJ2-5
V gene: TRBV2
clone size: many
D gene: .
CDR3 DNA: TGTGCCAGCAAGGGGGCGGGGGGCCCTCAAGAGACCCAGTACTTC
CDR3 protein: CASKGAGGPQETQYF

J gene: TRBJ2-7
V gene: TRBV4-2
clone size: .
D gene: TRBD2
CDR3 DNA: TGTGCCAGCAGCCTAAGGGTACTAGCGGGGGGGTCCTACGAGCAGTACTTC
CDR3 protein: CASSLRVLAGGSYEQYF

J gene: TRBJ2-1
V gene: TRBV18
clone size: many
D gene: TRBD2
CDR3 DNA: TGTGCCAGCTCACCACCGGTGACTAGCGGGGGGGCTTACAATGAGCAGTTCTTC
CDR3 protein: CASSPPVTSGGAYNEQFF

J gene: TRBJ1-6
V gene: TRBV7-8
clone size: few
D gene: TRBD1
CDR3 DNA: TGTGCCAGCAGCTTAGTACAGGGGGCCAGTTCACCCCTCCACTTT
CDR3 protein: CASSLVQGASSPLHF

J gene: TRBJ2-2
V gene: TRBV24-1
clone size: many
D gene: TRBD2
CDR3 DNA: TGTGCCACCGCCTTAGCGGGTACCGGGGAGCTGTTTTTT
CDR3 protein: CATALAGTGELFF

J gene: TRBJ2-7
V gene: TRBV5-6
clone size: few
D gene: TRBD2
CDR3 DNA: TGTGCCAGCAGCGACGCCGGGAGGACCAAATACTACGAGCAGTACTTC
CDR3 protein: CASSDAGRTKYYEQYF

J gene: TRBJ1-1
V gene: TRBV29-1
clone size: many
D gene: .
CDR3 DNA: TGCAGCGCTGCGACAGGATGGAACACTGAAGCTTTCTTT
CDR3 protein: CSAATGWNTEAFF

J gene: TRBJ2-3
V gene: TRBV20-1
clone size: many
D gene: TRBD2
CDR3 DNA: TGCAGTGCGGAGGGGCTGCGGGGGGGCCATTCTCCAGATACGCAGTATTTT
CDR3 protein: CSAEGLRGGHSPDTQYF

J gene: TRBJ1-5
V gene: TRBV4-1
clone size: .
D gene: .
CDR3 DNA: TGCGCCAGCAGCCAAGATAGGAGAGTTGGAGGGTTCGGCAATCAGCCCCAGCATTTT
CDR3 protein: CASSQDRRVGGFGNQPQHF

J gene: TRBJ2-5
V gene: TRBV28
clone size: many
D gene: .
CDR3 DNA: TGTGCCAGCAGTCCCCCTGTGGATCAAGAGACCCAGTACTTC
CDR3 protein: CASSPPVDQETQYF

J gene: TRBJ2-1
V gene: TRBV29-1
clone size: many
D gene: .
CDR3 DNA: TGCAGCGTTGAACAGGGTAGGGGAGATGAGCAGTTCTTC
CDR3 protein: CSVEQGRGDEQFF

J gene: TRBJ1-5
V gene: TRBV5-1
clone size: many
D gene: TRBD1
CDR3 DNA: TGCGCCAGCAGCCCCGGGACAGGAGTGGGTCAGCCCCAGCATTTT
CDR3 protein: CASSPGTGVGQPQHF

J gene: TRBJ2-3
V gene: TRBV19
clone size: many
D gene: .
CDR3 DNA: TGTGCCAGTAGGTCGGTCAGAAGGGGGTCTGTAAGCACAGATACGCAGTATTTT
CDR3 protein: CASRSVRRGSVSTDTQYF

J gene: TRBJ2-2
V gene: TRBV30
clone size: many
D gene: .
CDR3 DNA: TGTGCCTGCCCACGGGGATTAACGAACACCGGGGAGCTGTTTTTT
CDR3 protein: CACPRGLTNTGELFF

J gene: TRBJ2-3
V gene: TRBV29-1
clone size: .
D gene: .
CDR3 DNA: TGCAGCGTTGATGGCGGTGGCACAGATACGCAGTATTTT
CDR3 protein: CSVDGGGTDTQYF

J gene: TRBJ2-5
V gene: TRBV12-3/TRBV12-4
clone size: many
D gene: .
CDR3 DNA: TGTGCCAGCAGTCAAGAACAGGGCGGAAGGGAGACCCAGTACTTC
CDR3 protein: CASSQEQGGRETQYF

J gene: TRBJ2-5
V gene: TRBV5-6
clone size: many
D gene: TRBD1
CDR3 DNA: TGTGCCAGCAGCCAAGGACAGGGCCCTGGGGCCCAGTACTTC
CDR3 protein: CASSQGQGPGAQYF

J gene: TRBJ2-3
V gene: TRBV5-1
clone size: few
D gene: .
CDR3 DNA: TGCGCCAGCAGCTTGCGGGTAGACCACACAGATACGCAGTATTTT
CDR3 protein: CASSLRVDHTDTQYF

J gene: TRBJ2-2
V gene: TRBV5-1
clone size: .
D gene: TRBD1
CDR3 DNA: TGCGCCAGCAGCTTGGCCGGGACAGGGTCCTCCGGGGAGCTGTTTTTT
CDR3 protein: CASSLAGTGSSGELFF